One TCR beta chain is described in this entry. Which antigen it targets is not known. Per-nucleotide qualities are absent, and no much larger clonotype sits a single base away. This sample was taken from a study of blood T cell repertoires in COVID-19 (TCRdb year 2020). About the study as a whole: Collaborator samples came from the United States, Italy and Spain and covered acute and convalescent phases of COVID-19. Deeply sampled blood TCRbeta repertoires from subjects exposed to, actively infected with, or recovered from COVID-19 were included in the dataset. The repertoires were made available in a free public database intended to serve as a resource for research on the immune response to SARS-CoV-2. A de-identified subject ID, COVID-19 status, age in years and sex were almost always included in the sample metadata. HLA class I and class II types, where available, came from metadata supplied by the sample provider rather than from assay-based typing. Samples were obtained from the ongoing ImmuneRACE study (first 160 participants) and from over a thousand subjects provided by 6 global collaborators. The material from the prospective study consisted of cDNA or gDNA derived from T cells, B-cell-depleted T cells, or PBMCs.

The collaborating institutions used their own protocols to collect whole blood in K2EDTA tubes. For TCRbeta analysis, collaborators shipped samples in one of three forms: frozen whole blood, isolated PBMCs, or DNA extracted from either of those sample types. TCRbeta CDR3 regions were amplified from genomic DNA by means of the immunoSEQ Assay, a bias-controlled multiplex PCR. Regarding the original processing steps: Within the assay, amplification of reference gene primers was used to estimate how many nucleated cells each sample contained. To quantify the absolute abundance of each unique TCRbeta CDR3 rearrangement, sequence reads were collapsed and filtered. For each sample, productive Simpson clonality was calculated as the square root of Simpson's diversity index over productive rearrangements. What TCRdb holds here is the immuneACCESS table cut down to in-frame rearrangements. Part of the clones is not present; checked against another copy, under half of the missing clones reflect an unresolved V gene, and the others are unexplained. V, J and clone size are those of that table, while D and trimming were read from the DNA. In this sample the table shows roughly 200,000 clones, 70% to 90% of which occur a single time. 1.4% to 1.5% of the sample is in the top ten clones.

What the study reported, not specific to this receptor: The amount of clinical and demographic metadata varied by source and participant and was provided uncurated.

The CDR3, cysteine through phenylalanine, is 13 amino acids long. Of all the DNA, just the CDR3 is kept, 39 bases in frame from base 1. CDR1 and CDR2 are read off the germline V gene as ENHRY and SYGVKD. Relative to germline, V is missing 6 bases and J is missing 3 bases, with 3 bases of the junction outside any gene match. Sequenced material: peripheral blood. The chain was built from TRBV10-3 and TRBJ2-3; 7 bases in the middle match TRBD2. The receptor was derived from a man aged 18 to 29 with active or convalescent COVID-19. The DNA reads TGTGCCATCAGCGGTAGCGGGACAGATACGCAGTATTTT. Translated, it gives CAISGSGTDTQYF.